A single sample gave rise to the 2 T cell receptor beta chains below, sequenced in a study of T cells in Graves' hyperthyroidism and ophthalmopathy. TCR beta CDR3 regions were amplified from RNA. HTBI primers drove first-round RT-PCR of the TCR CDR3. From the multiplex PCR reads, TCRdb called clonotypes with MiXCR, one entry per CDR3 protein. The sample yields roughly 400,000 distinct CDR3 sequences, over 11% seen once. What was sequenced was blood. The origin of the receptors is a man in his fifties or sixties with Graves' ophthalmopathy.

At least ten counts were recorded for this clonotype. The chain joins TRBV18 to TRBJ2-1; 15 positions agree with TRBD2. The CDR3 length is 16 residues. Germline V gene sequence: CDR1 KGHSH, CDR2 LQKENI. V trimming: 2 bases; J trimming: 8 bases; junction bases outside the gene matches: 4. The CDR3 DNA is TGTGCCAGCTCACCAGGACTAGCGGGAGGGCTCGATGAGCAGTTCTTC. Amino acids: CASSPGLAGGLDEQFF.

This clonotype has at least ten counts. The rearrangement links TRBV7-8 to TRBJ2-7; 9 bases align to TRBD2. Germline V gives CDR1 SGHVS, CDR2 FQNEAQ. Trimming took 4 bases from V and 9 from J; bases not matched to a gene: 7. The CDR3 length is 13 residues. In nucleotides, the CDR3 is TGTGCCAGCAGCTCGGTAGCGGGAGTTGGGCAGTACTTC. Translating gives CASSSVAGVGQYF.